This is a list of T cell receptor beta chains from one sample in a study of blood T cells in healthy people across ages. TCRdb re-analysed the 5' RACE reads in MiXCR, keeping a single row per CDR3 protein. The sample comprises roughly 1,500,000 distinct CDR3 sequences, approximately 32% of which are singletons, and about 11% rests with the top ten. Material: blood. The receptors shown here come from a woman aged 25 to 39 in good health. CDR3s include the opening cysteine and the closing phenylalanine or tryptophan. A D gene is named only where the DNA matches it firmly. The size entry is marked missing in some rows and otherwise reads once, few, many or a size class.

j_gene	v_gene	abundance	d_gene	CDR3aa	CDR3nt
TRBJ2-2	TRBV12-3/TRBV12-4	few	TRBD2	CASSLAGGLTGELFF	TGTGCCAGCAGTTTGGCGGGGGGGCTCACCGGGGAGCTGTTTTTT
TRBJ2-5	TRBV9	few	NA	CASSVGQGTQYF	TGTGCCAGCAGCGTCGGGCAGGGGACCCAGTACTTC
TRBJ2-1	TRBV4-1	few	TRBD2	CASSQKGGGLAVSYNEQFF	TGCGCCAGCAGCCAAAAAGGGGGTGGACTAGCGGTCTCCTACAATGAGCAGTTCTTC
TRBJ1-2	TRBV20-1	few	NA	CSARVGGGPHGYTF	TGCAGTGCTAGAGTCGGAGGGGGTCCCCATGGCTACACCTTC
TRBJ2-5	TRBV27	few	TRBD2	CASSLGGPGRETQYF	TGTGCCAGCAGTTTAGGGGGTCCCGGGAGGGAGACCCAGTACTTC
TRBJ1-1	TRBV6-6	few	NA	CASKGDMNTEAFF	TGTGCCAGTAAAGGGGATATGAACACTGAAGCTTTCTTT
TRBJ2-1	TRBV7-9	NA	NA	CASSLEGSANYNEQFF	TGTGCCAGCAGCTTAGAGGGTAGTGCCAACTACAATGAGCAGTTCTTC
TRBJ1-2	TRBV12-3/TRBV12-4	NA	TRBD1	CASRYRGEMDGYTF	TGTGCCAGCAGGTACAGGGGGGAGATGGATGGCTACACCTTC
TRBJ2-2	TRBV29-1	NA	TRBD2	CSVREVRSGELFF	TGCAGCGTACGGGAGGTTCGATCCGGGGAGCTGTTTTTT
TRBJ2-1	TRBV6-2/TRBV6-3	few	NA	CASSYLRLAAYNEQFF	TGTGCCAGCAGTTATTTGAGGCTAGCCGCCTACAATGAGCAGTTCTTC
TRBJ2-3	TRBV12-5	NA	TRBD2	CASGSGGLGTDAQYF	TGTGCTAGTGGTTCGGGAGGACTAGGCACAGATGCGCAGTATTTT
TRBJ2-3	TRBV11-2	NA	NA	CASSLRVGHTDTQYF	TGTGCCAGCAGCTTAAGGGTAGGGCACACAGATACGCAGTATTTT
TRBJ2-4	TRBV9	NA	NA	CASSPTWGSKNIQYF	TGTGCCAGCAGCCCCACGTGGGGCAGTAAAAACATTCAGTACTTC
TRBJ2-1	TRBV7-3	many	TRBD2	CASSQRGGNNEQFF	TGTGCCAGCAGCCAACGGGGGGGAAACAATGAGCAGTTCTTC
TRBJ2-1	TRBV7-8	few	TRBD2	CASGRSAGISYNEQFF	TGTGCCAGCGGCAGATCAGCGGGGATCTCCTACAATGAGCAGTTCTTC
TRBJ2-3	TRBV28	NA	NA	CASSPQGGIEYF	TGTGCCAGCAGTCCTCAGGGGGGGATTGAGTATTTT
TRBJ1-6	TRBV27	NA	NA	CASGLGQSPLHF	TGTGCCAGCGGATTGGGACAATCACCCCTCCACTTT
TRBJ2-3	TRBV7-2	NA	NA	CASSLYAGDGYF	TGTGCCAGCAGCTTATACGCAGGAGATGGGTATTTT
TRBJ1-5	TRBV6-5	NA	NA	CASNGQYSNQPQHF	TGTGCCAGCAATGGACAGTATAGCAATCAGCCCCAGCATTTT
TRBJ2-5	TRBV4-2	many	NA	CASSQVPPYQETQYF	TGTGCCAGCAGCCAAGTCCCGCCGTACCAAGAGACCCAGTACTTC
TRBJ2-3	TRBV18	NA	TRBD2	CASSPGDYSTDTQYF	TGTGCCAGCTCACCTGGGGACTATTCCACAGATACGCAGTATTTT
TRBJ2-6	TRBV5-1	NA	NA	CASSLVSVVPIGANVLTF	TGCGCCAGCAGCTTAGTCTCCGTAGTCCCGATAGGGGCCAACGTCCTGACTTTC
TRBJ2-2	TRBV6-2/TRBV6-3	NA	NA	CASSPTSGELFF	TGTGCCAGCAGTCCAACCAGCGGGGAGCTGTTTTTT
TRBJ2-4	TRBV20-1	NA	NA	CSAPLQGAFNIQYF	TGCAGTGCCCCCTTACAGGGCGCCTTTAACATTCAGTACTTC
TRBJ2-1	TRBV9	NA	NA	CASTQSSGAHEQFF	TGTGCCAGCACCCAGAGTTCAGGGGCCCATGAGCAGTTCTTC
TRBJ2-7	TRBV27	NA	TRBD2	CASKGLANEQYF	TGTGCCAGCAAGGGACTAGCAAACGAGCAGTACTTC
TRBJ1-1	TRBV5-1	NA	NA	CASSWTGQLNTEAFF	TGCGCCAGCAGCTGGACCGGACAGTTGAACACTGAAGCTTTCTTT
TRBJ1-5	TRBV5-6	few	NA	CASSRAGEYSNQPQHF	TGTGCCAGCAGCCGGGCGGGGGAATATAGCAATCAGCCCCAGCATTTT
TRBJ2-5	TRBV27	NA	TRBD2	CTSNPSGTKETQYF	TGTACCAGCAACCCTAGCGGGACAAAAGAGACCCAGTACTTC
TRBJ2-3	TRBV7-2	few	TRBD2	CASRRGLVYFTDTQYF	TGTGCCAGCAGAAGAGGACTAGTGTACTTCACAGATACGCAGTATTTT
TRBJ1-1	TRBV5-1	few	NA	CASSQLHDGEAFF	TGCGCCAGCAGCCAATTGCATGATGGAGAAGCTTTCTTT
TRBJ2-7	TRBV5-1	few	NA	CASSLAWEGDEQYF	TGCGCCAGCAGCTTGGCTTGGGAAGGAGACGAGCAGTACTTC
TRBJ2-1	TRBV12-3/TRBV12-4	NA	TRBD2	CASSLTSGIYEQFF	TGTGCCAGCAGTCTGACTAGCGGGATATATGAGCAGTTCTTC
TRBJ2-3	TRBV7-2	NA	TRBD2	CASSFSGGRIDTQYF	TGTGCCAGCAGCTTCAGCGGGGGGAGGATAGATACGCAGTATTTT
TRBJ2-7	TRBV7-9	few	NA	CASSSRGRGPAGAIYEQYF	TGTGCCAGCAGCTCTAGGGGCAGGGGTCCTGCAGGGGCTATCTACGAGCAGTACTTC
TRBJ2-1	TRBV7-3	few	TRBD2	CASSLRSGTRRNNEQFF	TGTGCCAGCAGCTTAAGAAGCGGGACTAGACGGAACAATGAGCAGTTCTTC
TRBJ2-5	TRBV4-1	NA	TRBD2	CASSSLAGVVSETQYF	TGCGCCAGCAGCTCTTTAGCGGGGGTCGTTTCGGAGACCCAGTACTTC
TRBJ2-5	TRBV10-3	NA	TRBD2	CASSGGTSGNQETQYF	TGTGCCTCTAGCGGGGGGACTAGCGGGAACCAAGAGACCCAGTACTTC
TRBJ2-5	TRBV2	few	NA	CASSSARGKETQYF	TGTGCCAGCAGTTCCGCGCGGGGCAAAGAGACCCAGTACTTC
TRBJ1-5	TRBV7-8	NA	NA	CATTTDTFNQPQHF	TGTGCCACTACAACCGACACTTTTAATCAGCCCCAGCATTTT
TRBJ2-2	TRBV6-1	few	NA	CASRQEGNTGELFF	TGTGCCAGCAGACAGGAAGGGAACACCGGGGAGCTGTTTTTT
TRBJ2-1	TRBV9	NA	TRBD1	CASSVEAVGTGWSNEQFF	TGTGCCAGCAGCGTGGAAGCCGTCGGGACAGGGTGGTCCAATGAGCAGTTCTTC
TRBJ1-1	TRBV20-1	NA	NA	CSARRGSGQLEAFF	TGCAGTGCGAGAAGAGGCTCAGGGCAGCTCGAAGCTTTCTTT
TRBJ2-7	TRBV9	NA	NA	CASSPTSQYEQYF	TGTGCCAGCAGCCCAACATCACAGTACGAGCAGTACTTC
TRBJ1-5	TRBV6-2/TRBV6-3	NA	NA	CASSDSFHQPQHF	TGTGCCAGCAGCGACTCATTCCATCAGCCCCAGCATTTT
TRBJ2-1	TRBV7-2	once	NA	CASSLGYLAHEQFF	TGTGCCAGCAGCTTAGGATATCTAGCGCATGAGCAGTTCTTC
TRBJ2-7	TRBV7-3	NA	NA	CASSLGITYEQYF	TGTGCCAGCAGCTTAGGCATTACCTACGAGCAGTACTTC
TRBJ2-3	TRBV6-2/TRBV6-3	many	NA	CASSLSGSDTQYF	TGTGCCAGCAGTTTATCAGGGAGTGATACGCAGTATTTT
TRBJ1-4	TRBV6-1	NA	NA	CASSPGRGSPYEKLFF	TGTGCCAGCAGCCCAGGGAGGGGGAGTCCTTATGAAAAACTGTTTTTT
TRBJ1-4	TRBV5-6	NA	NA	CASSLRGVKLFF	TGTGCCAGCAGCCTCAGAGGTGTAAAACTGTTTTTT
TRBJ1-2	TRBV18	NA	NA	CASSPYRGDYGYTF	TGTGCCAGCTCACCCTACCGAGGGGACTATGGCTACACCTTC
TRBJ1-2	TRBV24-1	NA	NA	CATSDLSTGYTF	TGTGCCACCAGTGATTTAAGTACTGGCTACACCTTC
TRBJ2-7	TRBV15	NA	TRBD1	CATSGTDRAEQYF	TGTGCCACCAGCGGAACTGACAGGGCCGAGCAGTACTTC